These T cell receptor beta chains were read from a single sample in a study of T cells in Graves' hyperthyroidism and ophthalmopathy. TCRdb used MiXCR to reprocess the multiplex PCR reads, holding one entry per CDR3 protein. The sample carries approximately 600,000 distinct CDR3 sequences, 14% recorded once. Sample: blood. Receptor source: a woman aged 25 to 39 with Graves' hyperthyroidism that later progressed to Graves' ophthalmopathy. The conserved cysteine and the conserved F or W are not part of the CDR3 here. The D gene is left open where the match is weak.

D gene: .
V gene: TRBV29-1
CDR3 protein: SVEGQYTEAF

D gene: TRBD1
V gene: TRBV6-5
CDR3 protein: ASSYSTPGQGLNSPLH

D gene: TRBD2
V gene: TRBV19
CDR3 protein: ASASSGRSNEQF

D gene: .
V gene: TRBV7-2
CDR3 protein: ASSFGREVAEAF

D gene: .
V gene: TRBV15
CDR3 protein: ATSRGRANIQY

D gene: .
V gene: TRBV3-1
CDR3 protein: ASSGQGKRAF

D gene: .
V gene: TRBV6-1
CDR3 protein: ASTETSLHPQY

D gene: TRBD2
V gene: TRBV7-2
CDR3 protein: ASSLGGGRVTGELF

D gene: TRBD1
V gene: TRBV28
CDR3 protein: ASSSPGQGAETQY

D gene: TRBD1
V gene: TRBV2
CDR3 protein: ASSEQGAPYEQY

D gene: .
V gene: TRBV12-3/TRBV12-4
CDR3 protein: ASSMGLPGNEQF

D gene: TRBD1
V gene: TRBV18
CDR3 protein: ASSPFGTENNEQF

D gene: .
V gene: TRBV4-1
CDR3 protein: ASSQDPAVTPGYT

D gene: .
V gene: TRBV2
CDR3 protein: AYLESDTYEQY

D gene: .
V gene: TRBV18
CDR3 protein: ASSPIQGYQETQY

D gene: .
V gene: TRBV20-1
CDR3 protein: SAREGQNYEQY

D gene: TRBD2
V gene: TRBV10-1
CDR3 protein: ASSERTSIGTQY

D gene: TRBD1
V gene: TRBV30
CDR3 protein: AWSNDREVRETQY

D gene: TRBD2
V gene: TRBV27
CDR3 protein: ASSLIAGDKSSYNEQF

D gene: TRBD2
V gene: TRBV29-1
CDR3 protein: SVASREGYEQY

D gene: TRBD1
V gene: TRBV11-3
CDR3 protein: ASSPGGTDYGYT

D gene: .
V gene: TRBV2
CDR3 protein: ASSRGRPENTEAF

D gene: .
V gene: TRBV6-5
CDR3 protein: ASSYGDRYEQY

D gene: .
V gene: TRBV5-1
CDR3 protein: ASSWGATEAF

D gene: TRBD1
V gene: TRBV6-5
CDR3 protein: ASSYSGQAPSLYEQY

D gene: .
V gene: TRBV11-2
CDR3 protein: ASSLPGPDTQY

D gene: .
V gene: TRBV5-5
CDR3 protein: ASSLGGQDPYGYT

D gene: .
V gene: TRBV6-1
CDR3 protein: ASGGTIGLDEQY

D gene: .
V gene: TRBV28
CDR3 protein: ASSLLDGYT

D gene: .
V gene: TRBV20-1
CDR3 protein: SAAPGAPINEKLF

D gene: .
V gene: TRBV24-1
CDR3 protein: ATSEFDREQF

D gene: .
V gene: TRBV30
CDR3 protein: AWSAGPGINEKLF

D gene: TRBD2
V gene: TRBV5-1
CDR3 protein: ASSRGLAGGGTGELF

D gene: .
V gene: TRBV20-1
CDR3 protein: SAIPGQPRGEQY

D gene: .
V gene: TRBV30
CDR3 protein: AWSGTTNYGYT

D gene: TRBD2
V gene: TRBV20-1
CDR3 protein: SAKSGSNNEQF

D gene: .
V gene: TRBV30
CDR3 protein: AWRTRNTIY

D gene: TRBD1
V gene: TRBV7-2
CDR3 protein: ASSPWGGTGYGYT

D gene: .
V gene: TRBV28
CDR3 protein: ASSSGEGGNQPQH

D gene: TRBD1
V gene: TRBV6-1
CDR3 protein: ASTHTGGTGNQPQH

D gene: TRBD1
V gene: TRBV27
CDR3 protein: ASKGQGGQDGYT

D gene: .
V gene: TRBV27
CDR3 protein: ASSDGTPKSGYNEQF

D gene: TRBD1
V gene: TRBV2
CDR3 protein: ASSSWTGGTDTQY

D gene: .
V gene: TRBV30
CDR3 protein: AWSVGSVSY

D gene: .
V gene: TRBV7-9
CDR3 protein: ASSLEGGTAQETQY

D gene: .
V gene: TRBV24-1
CDR3 protein: ATSDGRSYEQY

D gene: TRBD1
V gene: TRBV6-1
CDR3 protein: ASIGQGAEAF

D gene: TRBD2
V gene: TRBV20-1
CDR3 protein: SASPTSGSLYNEQF

D gene: .
V gene: TRBV19
CDR3 protein: APKGKQY